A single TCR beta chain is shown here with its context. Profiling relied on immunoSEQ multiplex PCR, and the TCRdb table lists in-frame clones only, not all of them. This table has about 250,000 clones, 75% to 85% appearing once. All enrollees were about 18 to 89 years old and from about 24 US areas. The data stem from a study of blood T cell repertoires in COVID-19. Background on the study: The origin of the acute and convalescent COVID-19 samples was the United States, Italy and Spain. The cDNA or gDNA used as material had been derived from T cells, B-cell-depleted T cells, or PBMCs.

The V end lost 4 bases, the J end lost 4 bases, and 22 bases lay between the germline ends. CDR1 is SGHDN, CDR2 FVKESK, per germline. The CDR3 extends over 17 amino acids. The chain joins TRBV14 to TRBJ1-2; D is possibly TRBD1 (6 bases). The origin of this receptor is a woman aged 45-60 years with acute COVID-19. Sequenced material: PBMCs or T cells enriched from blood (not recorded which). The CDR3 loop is CASSLYQGQGPFYGYTF. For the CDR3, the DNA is TGTGCCAGCAGCCTCTATCAGGGGCAGGGGCCTTTCTATGGCTACACCTTC.